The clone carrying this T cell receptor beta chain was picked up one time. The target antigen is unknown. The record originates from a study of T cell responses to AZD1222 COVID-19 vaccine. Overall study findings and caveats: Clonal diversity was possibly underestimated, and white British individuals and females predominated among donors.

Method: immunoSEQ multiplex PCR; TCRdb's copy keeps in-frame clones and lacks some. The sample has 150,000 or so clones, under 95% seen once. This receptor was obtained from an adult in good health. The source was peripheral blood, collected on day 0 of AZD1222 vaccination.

The CDR3 protein is CASSQSRSLGGELFF. The CDR3 nucleotides are TGTGCCAGCAGCCAATCCCGCAGCCTTGGGGGGGAGCTGTTTTTT. The chain couples TRBV11-2 to TRBJ2-2, with D uncertain. The CDR3 runs 15 residues. Trimming took off 5 bases at V and 8 bases at J, with 18 bases between the two ends. Germline CDR1 and CDR2: SGHAT and FQNNGV.